These 15 T cell receptor beta chains were sequenced from one sample in a study of identical twins. TCRdb redid the calling of the 5' RACE reads with MiXCR, one entry per CDR3 protein. The table includes about 200,000 distinct CDR3 sequences, under 10% detected once. The same sample was also studied in work on yellow fever vaccine responses in identical twins.

Material: memory (CD45RO+) T cells sorted from blood. Receptors originate from a woman between 18 and 30 years old in good health.

The genes are TRBV10-3 and TRBJ2-5; tentative D call: TRBD2 (5 bases). Per germline, CDR1 ENHRY and CDR2 SYGVKD. The CDR3 loop spans 11 amino acids. Between the trimmed V and J ends, which lost 6 bases and 5 bases, there was a span of 7 bases. The CDR3 sequence: CAIRGGETQYF. In nucleotides, the CDR3 is TGTGCCATCAGGGGCGGGGAGACCCAGTACTTC.

The chain carries TRBV7-9 and TRBJ2-7, with 9 bases fitting TRBD1. The CDR3 has 14 amino acids. CDR1 is SEHNR and CDR2 is FQNEAQ in the germline V gene (reference sequence). The ends lost 4 bases at V and 5 bases at J; junction bases unmatched: 6. CDR3 bases: TGTGCCAGCAGCTCGGGACAGGGTTTTGACGAGCAGTACTTC. This encodes CASSSGQGFDEQYF. The full variable domain, its missing parts supplied by reference TRBV7-9 and TRBJ2-7, is DTGVSQNPRHKITKRGQNVTFRCDPISEHNRLYWYRQTLGQGPEFLTYFQNEAQLEKSRLLSDRFSAERPKGSFSTLEIQRTEQGDSAMYLCASSSGQGFDEQYFGPGTRLTVT.

Only a few counts were recorded for this clonotype. The junction departs from the called germline gene at one end, perhaps through a read error. For the CDR3, the DNA is TGTGCCAGCAGCTCCTCTTTTAGCGGGGCCGAGGTCTTC. Residues: CASSSSFSGAEVF. The V call is TRBV7-2, the J call TRBJ2-1; 8 bases match TRBD2. This CDR3 is built from 13 residues. Germline CDR1 is SGHTA and CDR2 is FQGNSA.

This clonotype has at least ten counts. The chain combines TRBV20-1 with TRBJ2-5; maybe TRBD1 (6 bases). The CDR3 runs to 13 residues. Germline CDR1 and CDR2: DFQATT and SNEGSKA (reference sequence). Trimming took off 5 bases at V and 5 bases at J, with 15 bases between the two ends. The CDR3, as DNA: TGCAGTGCTCTGGGACACCGATGGGAGACCCAGTACTTC. Translated, it gives CSALGHRWETQYF.

This clonotype showed up many times. This chain connects TRBV20-1 to TRBJ1-3, with D tentatively TRBD1 (5 bases). The ends were cut back, 5 bases at V and 4 bases at J, with 12 bases in the middle. Looked up from germline, CDR1 is DFQATT and CDR2 is SNEGSKA (reference sequence). This CDR3 has 13 amino acids. The CDR3 is CSAGAGTGNTIYF. Here the CDR3 DNA reads TGCAGTGCTGGCGCGGGGACGGGAAACACCATATATTTT.

This chain uses TRBV2 with TRBJ2-5, with D possibly being TRBD1 (5 bases). Germline V gene data show CDR1 as SNHLY and CDR2 as FYNNEI. The CDR3 runs 14 residues. The V end was cut by 6 bases, the J end by 1 base, with 12 bases between. DNA for the CDR3: TGTGCCAGCAGACTAACAGGAGCCCAAGAGACCCAGTACTTC. Its protein is CASRLTGAQETQYF. Combining the CDR3 with reference TRBV2 and TRBJ2-5 gives the whole variable domain EPEVTQTPSHQVTQMGQEVILRCVPISNHLYFYWYRQILGQKVEFLVSFYNNEISEKSEIFDDQFSVERPDGSNFTLKIRSTKLEDSAMYFCASRLTGAQETQYFGPGTRLLVL.

This clonotype was seen a few times. The genes are TRBV6-5 and TRBJ2-3; 13 bases match TRBD2. CDR1 is MNHEY, CDR2 SVGAGI, per germline. This CDR3 has 16 residues. V shed 2 bases and J 6 bases; nucleotides not matched to a gene: 5. The CDR3 loop is CASSYAGLAGWDTQYF. CDR3 bases: TGTGCCAGCAGTTACGCGGGACTAGCGGGATGGGATACGCAGTATTTT.

This clonotype showed up just a few times. V and J are TRBV7-2 and TRBJ2-7, with 11 bases that match TRBD2. The J segment lost 4 bases and the V segment lost 6 bases, leaving 11 bases of the junction unmatched. The germline CDR1 and CDR2 sequences are SGHTA and FQGNSA. The CDR3 has 16 residues. CDR3 bases: TGTGCCAGCAGTTTCCAAATAGCGGGGGGGCCATACGAGCAGTACTTC. Protein sequence: CASSFQIAGGPYEQYF.

About this clonotype itself: A much larger clone sits a single nucleotide away, making a read error possible. J is TRBJ2-6 and V is TRBV5-1; 7 bases are shared with TRBD1. Germline V gene sequence: CDR1 SGHRS, CDR2 YFSETQ. Germline trimming cut 4 bases from V and 0 bases from J; bases unmatched to any gene: 10. This CDR3 is built from 18 residues. DNA for the CDR3: TGCGCCAGCAGCAGGGGACAGAACACTAGCTCTGGGGCCAACGTCCTGACTTTC. Translation gives CASSRGQNTSSGANVLTF.

This clonotype has at least ten counts. The chain employs TRBV12-3 or TRBV12-4 and TRBJ2-7, with 11 nucleotides matching TRBD1. V was pared by 7 bases and J by 0 bases, with 8 bases of the junction left unmatched. The CDR3 sequence is 16 residues long. For the CDR3, the DNA is TGTGCCAGCACCGACTCCGGGACAGGGGGCTCCTACGAGCAGTACTTC. Protein: CASTDSGTGGSYEQYF.

The chain couples TRBV30 to TRBJ1-1; D gene ambiguous. CDR1 and CDR2 (germline): GTSNPN, SVGIG (reference sequence). V shed 0 bases and J shed 0 bases, with 8 bases lying between them. The CDR3 covers 14 residues. The CDR3 region has the DNA TGTGCCTGGAGTGTCGGCAGCATGAACACTGAAGCTTTCTTT. Protein: CAWSVGSMNTEAFF.

This clonotype was picked up many times. The gene calls are TRBV12-3 or TRBV12-4 and TRBJ2-7, with D possibly TRBD2 on 6 matching bases. The CDR3 consists of 12 residues. V lost 6 bases to trimming and J lost 9 bases, with 15 bases between them. In nucleotides, the CDR3 is TGTGCCAGCAGATCGACTAGTGGGGCGCAGTACTTC. Translating it yields CASRSTSGAQYF.

This clonotype came up many times. The gene calls are TRBV15 and TRBJ1-1; D remains unclear. Per the germline V gene, CDR1 is LNHNV and CDR2 is YYDKDF (reference sequence). This CDR3 is built from 15 residues. Trimming took 0 bases from V and 0 from J, leaving 8 bases between them. The CDR3 sequence: CATSRDRMLNTEAFF. CDR3 nucleotide sequence: TGTGCCACCAGCAGAGACAGGATGCTGAACACTGAAGCTTTCTTT.

The chain is built from TRBV18 and TRBJ2-5, with 8 nucleotides matching TRBD2. The germline gives CDR1 KGHSH, CDR2 LQKENI. The CDR3 length is 14 residues. J was trimmed by 5 bases and V by 3 bases; bases with no gene match: 5. CDR3 DNA: TGTGCCAGCTCACCTGGGACTAGGAAGGAGACCCAGTACTTC. Amino acids: CASSPGTRKETQYF. The variable domain in full, with the rest retrieved from reference TRBV18 and TRBJ2-5, is NAGVMQNPRHLVRRRGQEARLRCSPMKGHSHVYWYRQLPEEGLKFMVYLQKENIIDESGMPKERFSAEFPKEGPSILRIQQVVRGDSAAYFCASSPGTRKETQYFGPGTRLLVL.

This clonotype was counted many times. The gene calls are TRBV20-1 and TRBJ2-5; TRBD2 matches at 10 bases. Germline values: CDR1 DFQATT, CDR2 SNEGSKA (reference sequence). With 0 bases clipped from V and 5 bases from J, the junction kept 9 bases outside the gene matches. This CDR3 comprises 16 residues. The CDR3 here is CSARDSSGGALETQYF. In DNA form, the CDR3 reads TGCAGTGCTAGAGATAGCAGCGGGGGGGCCCTTGAGACCCAGTACTTC.